This record looks at one T cell receptor (beta chain) sequence and its context. The record originates from a study of T cell changes during pregnancy in multiple sclerosis. The length of the CDR3 is 18 residues. Germline CDR1 is SGHTA and CDR2 is FQGNSA. The J segment lost 1 base and the V segment lost 4 bases, leaving 13 bases of the junction unmatched. Measured with immunoSEQ multiplex PCR; TCRdb has only the in-frame clones, and not every one. The repertoire holds approximately 98,000 clones, with 92% as singletons. The sample in question was peripheral blood, obtained after pregnancy. The sequence was collected from a female donor in good health, enrolled as a control in a pregnancy study. The chain carries TRBV7-2 and TRBJ2-5, with 9 bases matching TRBD2. The CDR3 nucleotides are TGTGCCAGCAGCTCCCAGGGGGGGTTAGCGGGGGCCCAAGAGACCCAGTACTTC. It is translated as CASSSQGGLAGAQETQYF.